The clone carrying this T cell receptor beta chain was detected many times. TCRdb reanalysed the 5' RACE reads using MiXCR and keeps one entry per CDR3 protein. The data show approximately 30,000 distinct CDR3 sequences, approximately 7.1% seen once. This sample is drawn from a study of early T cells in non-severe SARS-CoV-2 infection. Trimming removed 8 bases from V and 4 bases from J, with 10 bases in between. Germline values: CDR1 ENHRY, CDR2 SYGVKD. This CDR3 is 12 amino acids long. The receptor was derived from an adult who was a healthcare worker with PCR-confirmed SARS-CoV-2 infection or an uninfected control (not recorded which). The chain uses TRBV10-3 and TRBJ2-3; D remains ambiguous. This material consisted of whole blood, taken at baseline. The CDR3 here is CAIALNADTQYF. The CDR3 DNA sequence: TGTGCCATCGCTCTAAACGCAGATACGCAGTATTTT.